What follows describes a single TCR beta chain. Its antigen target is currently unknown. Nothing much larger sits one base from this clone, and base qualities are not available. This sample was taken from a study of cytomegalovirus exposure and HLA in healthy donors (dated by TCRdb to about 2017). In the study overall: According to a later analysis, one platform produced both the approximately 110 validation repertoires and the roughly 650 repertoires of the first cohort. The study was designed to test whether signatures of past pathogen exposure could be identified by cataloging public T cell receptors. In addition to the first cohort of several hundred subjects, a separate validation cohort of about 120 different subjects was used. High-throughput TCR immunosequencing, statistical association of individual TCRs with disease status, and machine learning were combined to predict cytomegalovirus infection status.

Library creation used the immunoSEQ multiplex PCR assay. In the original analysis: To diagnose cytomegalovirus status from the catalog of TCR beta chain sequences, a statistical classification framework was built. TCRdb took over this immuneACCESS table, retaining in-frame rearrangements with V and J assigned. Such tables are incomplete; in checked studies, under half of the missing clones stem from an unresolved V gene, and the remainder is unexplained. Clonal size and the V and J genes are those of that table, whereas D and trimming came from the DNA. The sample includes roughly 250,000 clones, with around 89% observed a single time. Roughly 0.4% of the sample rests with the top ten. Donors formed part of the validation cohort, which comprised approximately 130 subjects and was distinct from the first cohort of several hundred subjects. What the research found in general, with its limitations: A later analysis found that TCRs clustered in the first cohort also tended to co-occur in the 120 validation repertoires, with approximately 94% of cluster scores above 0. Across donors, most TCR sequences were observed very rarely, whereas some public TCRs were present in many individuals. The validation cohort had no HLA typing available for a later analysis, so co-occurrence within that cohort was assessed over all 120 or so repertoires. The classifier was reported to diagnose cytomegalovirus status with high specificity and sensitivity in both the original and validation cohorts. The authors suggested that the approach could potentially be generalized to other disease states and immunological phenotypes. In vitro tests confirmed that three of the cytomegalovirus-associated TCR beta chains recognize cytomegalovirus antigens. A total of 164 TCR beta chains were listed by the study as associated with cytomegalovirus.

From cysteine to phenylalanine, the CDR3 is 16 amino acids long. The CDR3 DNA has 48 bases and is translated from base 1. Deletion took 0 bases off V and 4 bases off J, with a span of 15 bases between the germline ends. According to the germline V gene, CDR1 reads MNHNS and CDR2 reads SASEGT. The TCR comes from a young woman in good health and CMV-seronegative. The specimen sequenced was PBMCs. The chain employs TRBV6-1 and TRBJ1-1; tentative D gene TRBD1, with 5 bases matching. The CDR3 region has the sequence CASSEAGEGHGTEAFF. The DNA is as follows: TGTGCCAGCAGTGAAGCCGGGGAGGGGCACGGCACTGAAGCTTTCTTT.